Listed below are T cell receptor beta chains from one sample, sequenced in a study of response to subunit inactivated influenza vaccine. TCRdb re-derived calls from the RT-PCR reads in MiXCR, one entry per CDR3 protein. This sample yields around 470,000 distinct CDR3 sequences, of which under 8.5% are seen a single time; about an eighth belongs to the top ten. The material was PBMCs from blood, obtained around 2 years after vaccination. All receptors derive from a man between 50 and 69 years old who received an inactivated influenza vaccine. Both conserved end residues are part of each CDR3. A D gene is named only where the DNA matches it firmly. Size tells how often a clone was seen (once, few, many) or the class of an expanded clone, and some rows leave it out.

J gene	V gene	clone size	D gene	CDR3 protein	CDR3 DNA
TRBJ1-4	TRBV6-1	few	NA	CASSQRTTGGEKLFF	TGTGCCAGCAGCCAACGGACAACCGGCGGTGAAAAACTGTTTTTT
TRBJ2-1	TRBV6-5	few	NA	CASSYSISLASKEGNEQFF	TGTGCCAGCAGTTACTCGATCTCCTTAGCATCCAAGGAAGGCAATGAGCAGTTCTTC
TRBJ1-5	TRBV29-1	NA	TRBD1	CSAGQEADQPQHF	TGCAGCGCCGGACAGGAGGCCGATCAGCCCCAGCATTTT
TRBJ2-5	TRBV12-3/TRBV12-4	many	NA	CASSLVIPRETQYF	TGTGCCAGCAGTTTAGTAATCCCCCGGGAGACCCAGTACTTC
TRBJ2-6	TRBV5-6	many	NA	CASSLTGSGANVLTF	TGTGCCAGCAGTTTGACAGGCTCTGGGGCCAACGTCCTGACTTTC
TRBJ2-1	TRBV5-1	few	NA	CASSLGSRDEQFF	TGCGCCAGCAGCTTGGGTTCTAGGGATGAGCAGTTCTTC
TRBJ1-6	TRBV7-2	NA	TRBD1	CASSLVGTDNSPLHF	TGTGCCAGCAGCTTAGTCGGGACAGATAATTCACCCCTCCACTTT
TRBJ1-3	TRBV30	few	NA	CAWSQGTWANTIYF	TGTGCCTGGAGTCAGGGCACGTGGGCGAACACCATATATTTT
TRBJ2-7	TRBV6-5	many	TRBD1	CASSRGQGVYEQYF	TGTGCCAGCAGTAGGGGACAGGGAGTTTACGAGCAGTACTTC
TRBJ2-5	TRBV7-2	many	TRBD1	CASSLAQGVQETQYF	TGTGCCAGCAGCTTAGCGCAGGGGGTTCAAGAGACCCAGTACTTC
TRBJ2-5	TRBV5-1	few	TRBD2	CASSLDGRTSGTQYF	TGCGCCAGCAGCTTGGACGGGAGGACCTCAGGGACCCAGTACTTC
TRBJ2-3	TRBV7-3	many	NA	CASSLTASGGTDTQYF	TGTGCCAGCAGCTTAACCGCGAGCGGAGGAACAGATACGCAGTATTTT
TRBJ2-7	TRBV12-3/TRBV12-4	many	NA	CASSYTALEQYF	TGTGCCAGCAGTTATACCGCGCTCGAGCAGTACTTC
TRBJ1-2	TRBV20-1	NA	TRBD1	CSAHPADRGYGYTF	TGCAGTGCTCACCCCGCCGACAGGGGGTATGGCTACACCTTC
TRBJ1-3	TRBV20-1	NA	NA	CSARGGSSYSGNTIYF	TGCAGTGCTAGGGGAGGATCCTCCTACTCTGGAAACACCATATATTTT
TRBJ2-1	TRBV7-2	NA	TRBD2	CASALAGGYNEQFF	TGTGCCAGCGCACTAGCGGGGGGGTACAATGAGCAGTTCTTC
TRBJ1-2	TRBV2	few	NA	CASSGLGPKSHGYTF	TGTGCCAGCAGTGGGTTGGGGCCGAAGAGTCATGGCTACACCTTC
TRBJ2-1	TRBV12-3/TRBV12-4	many	NA	CASSLAGGANEQFF	TGTGCCAGCAGTTTAGCGGGGGGGGCTAATGAGCAGTTCTTC
TRBJ2-5	TRBV11-3	many	NA	CASSSPPWQAQGGQETQYF	TGTGCCAGCAGCTCCCCCCCTTGGCAGGCCCAAGGGGGGCAAGAGACCCAGTACTTC
TRBJ1-2	TRBV25-1	NA	NA	CASSGPPGYGYTF	TGTGCCAGCAGTGGCCCCCCTGGCTATGGCTACACCTTC
TRBJ2-5	TRBV9	few	NA	CASSVGLGQQETQYF	TGTGCCAGCAGCGTAGGGCTGGGGCAGCAAGAGACCCAGTACTTC
TRBJ1-1	TRBV11-2	many	NA	CASSLQAGNTEAFF	TGTGCCAGCAGCTTGCAGGCTGGTAACACTGAAGCTTTCTTT
TRBJ2-2	TRBV4-3	NA	NA	CASSQDLTFANTGELFF	TGCGCCAGCAGCCAAGATTTGACTTTCGCGAACACCGGGGAGCTGTTTTTT
TRBJ1-2	TRBV7-2	few	TRBD1	CASSFGGGQATYGYTF	TGTGCCAGCAGCTTTGGAGGGGGACAGGCAACCTATGGCTACACCTTC
TRBJ1-5	TRBV15	NA	NA	CATSTSNQPQHF	TGTGCCACCAGCACTAGCAATCAGCCCCAGCATTTT